This record covers a single T cell receptor beta chain. The sample is drawn from a study of control samples from healthy donors and cancer patients. Trimming cost V 3 bases and J 2 bases; bases outside gene matches: 4. The germline V gene has CDR1 LNHDA and CDR2 SQIVND (reference sequence). CDR3 length equals 14 residues. Produced via immunoSEQ multiplex PCR; TCRdb's table is partial and in-frame only. The repertoire includes approximately 150,000 clones, 95% to 96% of them detected once, and 0.85% to 1.3% sits in the top ten. The chain is built from TRBV19 and TRBJ2-7; 7 nucleotides align to TRBD1. The receptor was isolated from a woman in her twenties or thirties in good health. The source material was blood. The CDR3 bases are TGTGCCAGTAGTATCCGGACAGGAACCTACGAGCAGTACTTC. As protein: CASSIRTGTYEQYF.